These T cell receptor beta chains were read from a single sample in a study of T cells in Graves' hyperthyroidism and ophthalmopathy. A single record per CDR3 protein comes from TCRdb applying MiXCR to the multiplex PCR reads. The sample shows 280,000 or so distinct CDR3 sequences, 25% of them seen only once. Specimen: blood. All receptors derive from a man aged 40-55 years with Graves' hyperthyroidism that later progressed to Graves' ophthalmopathy. CDR3s include the opening cysteine and the closing phenylalanine or tryptophan. Each record gives: V gene, J gene, CDR3 length, clone size, D gene, CDR3 protein, CDR3 DNA. A D gene is named only where the DNA matches it firmly. The listing skips clone size in some rows; elsewhere it reads once, few, many or a size class.

v_gene: TRBV5-1; j_gene: TRBJ2-7; len: 13; abundance: many; d_gene: TRBD2; CDR3aa: CASSSGLEYEQYF; CDR3nt: TGCGCCAGCAGCTCCGGACTAGAATACGAGCAGTACTTC
v_gene: TRBV28; j_gene: TRBJ1-1; len: 13; abundance: many; d_gene: TRBD1; CDR3aa: CATKTHRGTEAFF; CDR3nt: TGTGCCACCAAGACACACAGGGGCACTGAAGCTTTCTTT
v_gene: TRBV12-3/TRBV12-4; j_gene: TRBJ2-7; len: 15; abundance: many; d_gene: .; CDR3aa: CASSLAGVPLYEQYF; CDR3nt: TGTGCCAGCAGTTTAGCAGGTGTCCCCCTCTACGAGCAGTACTTC
v_gene: TRBV15; j_gene: TRBJ1-1; len: 12; abundance: many; d_gene: .; CDR3aa: CATSNGLGEAFF; CDR3nt: TGTGCCACCAGCAACGGGCTGGGTGAAGCTTTCTTT
v_gene: TRBV27; j_gene: TRBJ1-2; len: 14; abundance: .; d_gene: .; CDR3aa: CASSSLRELGGYTF; CDR3nt: TGTGCCAGCAGTTCGTTACGGGAATTGGGCGGCTACACCTTC
v_gene: TRBV12-3/TRBV12-4; j_gene: TRBJ1-2; len: 14; abundance: .; d_gene: TRBD1; CDR3aa: CASRSTGRGRGYTF; CDR3nt: TGTGCCAGCAGGTCGACAGGGAGAGGGAGAGGCTACACCTTC
v_gene: TRBV20-1; j_gene: TRBJ2-5; len: 12; abundance: .; d_gene: .; CDR3aa: CSAHYRAETQYF; CDR3nt: TGCAGTGCTCACTACAGGGCGGAGACCCAGTACTTC
v_gene: TRBV27; j_gene: TRBJ2-7; len: 13; abundance: once; d_gene: .; CDR3aa: CASSSSSPYEQYF; CDR3nt: TGTGCCAGCAGTTCCTCCTCCCCCTACGAGCAGTACTTC
v_gene: TRBV19; j_gene: TRBJ1-1; len: 14; abundance: many; d_gene: .; CDR3aa: CATYSGALNTEAFF; CDR3nt: TGTGCCACTTATTCGGGGGCCTTGAACACTGAAGCTTTCTTT
v_gene: TRBV6-2/TRBV6-3; j_gene: TRBJ1-1; len: 15; abundance: many; d_gene: TRBD1; CDR3aa: CASRTTGGENTEAFF; CDR3nt: TGTGCCAGCAGAACTACAGGGGGCGAGAACACTGAAGCTTTCTTT
v_gene: TRBV12-3/TRBV12-4; j_gene: TRBJ2-4; len: 13; abundance: many; d_gene: TRBD1; CDR3aa: CASRTGVQNIQYF; CDR3nt: TGTGCCAGCAGGACAGGGGTTCAAAACATTCAGTACTTC
v_gene: TRBV6-2/TRBV6-3; j_gene: TRBJ2-7; len: 14; abundance: .; d_gene: TRBD2; CDR3aa: CASRPASGSREQYF; CDR3nt: TGTGCCAGCAGGCCTGCTAGCGGGAGTCGCGAGCAGTACTTC
v_gene: TRBV28; j_gene: TRBJ1-1; len: 15; abundance: .; d_gene: TRBD1; CDR3aa: CAIGETTGLGTEAFF; CDR3nt: TGTGCCATCGGTGAAACGACAGGGTTGGGCACTGAAGCTTTCTTT
v_gene: TRBV20-1; j_gene: TRBJ2-7; len: 13; abundance: many; d_gene: TRBD1; CDR3aa: CSAHRTGFREQYF; CDR3nt: TGCAGTGCCCACAGGACAGGGTTCCGCGAGCAGTACTTC
v_gene: TRBV11-2; j_gene: TRBJ2-2; len: 16; abundance: few; d_gene: TRBD1; CDR3aa: CASSKRDRGHTGELFF; CDR3nt: TGTGCCAGCAGCAAACGGGACAGGGGGCACACCGGGGAGCTGTTTTTT
v_gene: TRBV24-1; j_gene: TRBJ2-7; len: 15; abundance: many; d_gene: .; CDR3aa: CATSDRDKGSYEQYF; CDR3nt: TGTGCCACCAGTGACCGGGACAAGGGTTCCTACGAGCAGTACTTC
v_gene: TRBV7-8; j_gene: TRBJ1-1; len: 14; abundance: many; d_gene: .; CDR3aa: CASLTDTANPRAFF; CDR3nt: TGTGCCAGCCTAACCGACACAGCCAACCCGAGAGCTTTCTTT
v_gene: TRBV2; j_gene: TRBJ2-5; len: 15; abundance: .; d_gene: .; CDR3aa: CASSGGPGSEETQYF; CDR3nt: TGTGCCAGCAGTGGGGGTCCGGGGAGCGAAGAGACCCAGTACTTC